This TCR beta chain was recorded in a study of blood T cell repertoires in COVID-19. Study-wide background: The study drew acute and convalescent COVID-19 samples from the United States, Italy and Spain.

Assay: immunoSEQ multiplex PCR; the TCRdb copy retains only in-frame clones and omits some. The sample gives some 190,000 clones, roughly 80% of which show up once; approximately 13% is in the top ten. Germline V gives CDR1 MNHEY, CDR2 SVGAGI. V was pared by 0 bases and J by 6 bases, with 15 bases between. This CDR3 comprises 15 residues. The V call is TRBV6-5, the J call TRBJ2-7; no reliable D call. This clonotype originated in a woman in her fifties or sixties with acute or convalescent COVID-19. Sequenced input: peripheral blood. The CDR3 is CASSYSTVAPSEQYF. CDR3 sequence (DNA): TGTGCCAGCAGTTACTCGACGGTGGCACCTAGCGAGCAGTACTTC.